What follows is one TCR beta chain and its context. This clonotype was recorded many times. Its recognized antigen is unknown. It has no much larger one-base neighbor in the sample; base qualities were not kept. This record comes from a study of Graves' ophthalmopathy and Graves' hyperthyroidism (dated by TCRdb to 2016 to 2019). At the level of the whole study: Peripheral blood was collected before any treatment was given, at the time of initial diagnosis. TCR beta repertoire signatures were used to distinguish Graves' ophthalmopathy from Graves' hyperthyroidism and to predict progression to ophthalmopathy. In total, over 130 blood samples were TCR-sequenced: 40 to 45 ophthalmopathy, some 75 hyperthyroidism and around 17 hyperthyroidism-to-ophthalmopathy patients. To explore V-J signatures distinguishing ophthalmopathy from hyperthyroidism, a discovery set of approximately 100 patients (roughly 42 ophthalmopathy, over 55 stable hyperthyroidism) was enrolled. For independent validation, a separate cohort was made up of 18 hyperthyroidism patients plus 17 patients who later progressed from hyperthyroidism to ophthalmopathy. In roughly six hyperthyroidism patients, the T-cell repertoire of thyroid tissue was compared with the T-cell repertoire of blood. After sampling, hyperthyroidism patients received methimazole starting at 30 mg daily, and ophthalmopathy patients received high-dose intravenous methylprednisolone. Paper-wide results and their limitations: No statistical method was used to set the sample size in advance, and the investigators knew which group each participant was assigned to. In cross-validation, the 13-signature model distinguished ophthalmopathy from stable hyperthyroidism with around 90% sensitivity and around 84% specificity, while in the test set the corresponding values were approximately 79% and 70%. Most expanded thyroid clonotypes with a frequency above 0.001 also appeared in blood, which suggests that blood repertoires may reflect the immune response in the thyroid. In validation, the model predicted ophthalmopathy progression with 70.59% sensitivity and roughly 78% specificity; roughly eleven predicted patients were CT-confirmed with GO in a median of roughly 6.8 months.

The germline V gene supplies CDR1 MDHEN and CDR2 SYDVKM. V is clipped by 5 bases and J by 0 bases, and the sequence between their germline boundaries is 8 bases long. The cysteine opens and the phenylalanine closes a CDR3 of 15 amino acids. CDR3 DNA only is kept here, 45 bases in frame from base 1. Ophthalmopathy patients were characterized by moderately to severely active disease, a Clinical Activity Score of at least 3, a NOSPECS grade of at least 4, and a disease duration under 3 months. Patients with other autoimmune diseases, uncontrolled infections, pregnancy or lactation were excluded from the study. Diagnosis relied on clinical symptoms, serum thyroxine, TRAb, thyroid ultrasound and orbital computed tomography. Ficoll-Paque density gradient centrifugation was used to isolate PBMCs from 9.5 to 10 ml of fresh peripheral blood. Total RNA was extracted using Trizol reagent, and RNA quality was checked on an Agilent 2100 Bioanalyzer.

For repertoire sequencing, TCR beta CDR3 regions were amplified from RNA transcripts. HTBI primers and the Qiagen OneStep RT-PCR kit were used in a first-round RT-PCR, which was followed by a second-round multiplex PCR, size selection and purification. The libraries underwent paired-end sequencing with 100 bp reads on an Illumina HiSeq2000. Processing in the source paper ran as follows. SOAPnuke was used to process the reads, removing any read that contained adapters or uncalled bases, had a mean Phred below 15, or lacked an exact match to the constant primer or identifier. High-quality paired reads were merged with COPE v1.2.5. Each unique nucleotide sequence was defined as a clonotype, and clonotypes were aligned to IMGT TRB V, D and J references with MiTCR v1.1. Analysis was restricted to V-J combinations with a frequency above 0.0001, which covered 98% to 99.2% of repertoires. For each V-J combination, a TCR clonal expansion and chaos score was defined as the ratio of F50 clonal expansion to chaos observed in the TCRdist matrix. Welch's t-statistics and random forest were used to reduce the features to about a dozen V-J combinations, which were then used as input to a naive Bayes classifier. Thyroid-blood repertoire similarity was quantified with the Morisita-Horn index. Through fastp at Q25 and MiXCR, TCRdb rebuilt clones from the public reads, retaining in-frame beta chains. Rows are unified per CDR3 protein, each entry keeping the most common DNA and genes. The V and J calls were not made by the authors but by TCRdb's processing. Within this sample are 340,000 or so distinct CDR3 sequences, with roughly 15% of them counted one time only. About 12% of the sample lies in the top ten.

The sequenced sample was peripheral blood. The sequence links TRBV28 to TRBJ2-6; no D gene can be assigned with confidence. The receptor's source is an adult man with Graves' ophthalmopathy. The CDR3 protein sequence reads: CASSIHRSGANVLTF. The DNA sequence follows: TGTGCCAGCAGTATCCATCGCTCTGGGGCCAACGTCCTGACTTTC.